One sample yielded the 10 T cell receptor beta chains listed below, sequenced in a study of shared clonotypes between healthy human individuals. Sequencing used immunoSEQ multiplex PCR; TCRdb keeps in-frame clones, though not all of them. Among about 92,000 clones, roughly 50% were seen once, and the ten largest hold around 16%. The sequenced material came from PBMCs. These TCRs come from a woman aged 40 to 50 in good health. Some clones in this sample may be carry-over from other donors' samples.

This clone was recorded many times. The identical CDR3 is also encoded by other nucleotide sequences in the sample. V is TRBV27 and J is TRBJ1-2; 8 positions agree with TRBD1. Germline loops: CDR1 MNHEY, CDR2 SMNVEV (reference sequence). The J segment lost 7 bases and the V segment lost 6 bases, leaving 7 bases of the junction unmatched. The CDR3 spans 13 residues. The CDR3 DNA sequence: TGTGCCAGCAGACAGGGGGTCGGGCGTGGCTACACCTTC. Translated, it gives CASRQGVGRGYTF.

The gene calls are TRBV7-8 and TRBJ2-7; tentatively, D is TRBD1 or TRBD2 (5 bases each). Between the trimmed V and J ends, which lost 5 bases and 7 bases, there was a span of 21 bases. This CDR3 spans 15 amino acids. Germline CDR1 and CDR2: SGHVS and FQNEAQ. The CDR3 DNA is TGTGCCAGCAGCACCCTGATGCGGCAGGGAGAGGAGCAGTACTTC. Encoded protein: CASSTLMRQGEEQYF.

This clone was counted between two and nine times. The genes are TRBV28 and TRBJ2-1; 8 bases map to TRBD1. Losses at the gene ends were 5 bases for V and 4 bases for J; bases not matched to a gene: 1. The CDR3 has 13 residues. CDR1 and CDR2 (germline): MDHEN, SYDVKM. CDR3 sequence: CASSRTGYNEQFF. In DNA form, the CDR3 reads TGTGCCAGCAGTCGGACAGGGTACAATGAGCAGTTCTTC. Combining the CDR3 with reference TRBV28 and TRBJ2-1 gives the whole variable domain DVKVTQSSRYLVKRTGEKVFLECVQDMDHENMFWYRQDPGLGLRLIYFSYDVKMKEKGDIPEGYSVSREKKERFSLILESASTNQTSMYLCASSRTGYNEQFFGPGTRLTVL.

The chain uses TRBV29-1 and TRBJ2-1; 12 positions agree with TRBD2. After removal of 0 bases from V and 6 bases from J, the junction contained 0 bases not matched to a gene. Germline CDR1 SQVTM, CDR2 ANQGSEA. This CDR3 is built from 14 residues. CDR3 nucleotide sequence: TGCAGCGTTGAAGAACTAGCGGGAGGCAATGAGCAGTTCTTC. It encodes CSVEELAGGNEQFF.

The rearrangement uses TRBV9 and TRBJ2-7, with 7 positions matching TRBD1. This CDR3 is built from 14 residues. Germline V lookup: CDR1 SGDLS, CDR2 YYNGEE. Trimming removed 2 bases from V and 3 bases from J; junction bases left unmatched: 5. CDR3 sequence: CASSVGDSRYEQYF. The CDR3 nucleotides are TGTGCCAGCAGCGTGGGGGACAGCCGCTACGAGCAGTACTTC.

There are a few counts of this clone. The rearrangement joins TRBV27 to TRBJ1-2, with D perhaps TRBD1 (6 bases). Germline V gene data show CDR1 as MNHEY and CDR2 as SMNVEV (reference sequence). The CDR3 length is 14 residues. V dropped 1 base and J dropped 6 bases, with 12 bases sitting between them. CDR3 DNA sequence: TGTGCCAGCAGTTTATGGCAGGGGAGCCATGGCTACACCTTC. Translation gives CASSLWQGSHGYTF.

The chain has TRBV28 and TRBJ2-5; D not resolved. The J call may be faulty, since TRBJ2-7 better matches the DNA end. CDR1 and CDR2 (germline): MDHEN, SYDVKM. CDR3 length: 15 amino acids. Here the CDR3 reads CASSLIGPDSYEQYF. In nucleotides, the CDR3 is TGTGCCAGCAGTTTAATCGGGCCAGACTCCTACGAGCAGTACTTC.

This chain joins TRBV6-5 and TRBJ1-2; 8 bases are a match to TRBD1. Germline-derived CDR1 and CDR2 are MNHEY and SVGAGI. Unmatched junction bases numbered 6, after V lost 6 bases and J lost 6 bases. The CDR3 totals 13 residues. This CDR3 is CASRPDRVDGYTF. CDR3 bases: TGTGCCAGCAGACCGGACAGGGTGGATGGCTACACCTTC.

This chain connects TRBV5-4 to TRBJ2-7; TRBD1 agrees at 7 bases. CDR3 size: 15 residues. V shed 0 bases, J shed 3 bases, and the junction held 6 bases outside the gene matches. In germline, CDR1 is SGHNT, CDR2 YYREEE (reference sequence). The CDR3 DNA follows: TGTGCCAGCAGCTTGGGTTTGGCAGGGGGCTACGAGCAGTACTTC. This encodes CASSLGLAGGYEQYF.

This chain connects TRBV28 to TRBJ2-5, with 7 nucleotides matching TRBD1. The trim removed 7 bases at V and 3 bases at J, leaving 5 bases unmatched. The germline V gene has CDR1 MDHEN and CDR2 SYDVKM. This CDR3 comprises 13 residues. CDR3 loop: CASTGTAEETQYF. CDR3 DNA sequence: TGTGCCAGCACCGGGACAGCCGAAGAGACCCAGTACTTC.